One and the same sample provided the 12 T cell receptor beta chains below, sequenced in a study of cytomegalovirus exposure and HLA in healthy donors. PCR involved 60 Vbeta and 13 Jbeta primers. Produced via immunoSEQ multiplex PCR; TCRdb's table is partial and in-frame only. The sample holds about 140,000 clones, approximately 80% seen once. Input material: PBMCs. These receptors all stem from a woman aged 40 to 50 in good health and CMV-seronegative.

The J gene is TRBJ2-7, the V gene TRBV5-1; no firm D call. Between the trimmed V and J ends, which lost 4 bases and 0 bases, there was a span of 14 bases. CDR1 and CDR2 from the germline V gene are SGHRS and YFSETQ. The CDR3 runs 15 residues. In nucleotides, the CDR3 is TGCGCCAGCAGCGAGAGACACTTCAGCTCCTACGAGCAGTACTTC. Its protein product is CASSERHFSSYEQYF. Variable domain in full (rest from reference TRBV5-1 and TRBJ2-7): KAGVTQTPRYLIKTRGQQVTLSCSPISGHRSVSWYQQTPGQGLQFLFEYFSETQRNKGNFPGRFSGRQFSNSRSEMNVSTLELGDSALYLCASSERHFSSYEQYFGPGTRLTVT.

The sample holds one count of this clone. J is TRBJ2-4 and V is TRBV6-5, with 9 bases aligning to TRBD1. The CDR3 runs to 15 residues. Germline lookup yields CDR1 MNHEY and CDR2 SVGAGI. Trimming removed 6 bases from V and 6 bases from J; junction bases left unmatched: 9. The DNA for the CDR3 is TGTGCCAGCAGGCCCCCCGGGACAGGGAGAAACATTCAGTACTTC. Residues: CASRPPGTGRNIQYF.

This chain connects TRBV7-2 to TRBJ2-2, with D possibly matching TRBD1 (6 bases). The CDR3 contains 18 residues. V lost 2 bases to trimming and J lost 1 base, with 17 bases between them. Germline V gene lookup returns CDR1 SGHTA and CDR2 FQGNSA. CDR3 residues: CASSLTGQTVGNTGELFF. CDR3 in DNA: TGTGCCAGCAGCTTAACCGGACAGACAGTAGGGAACACCGGGGAGCTGTTTTTT. Using reference TRBV7-2 and TRBJ2-2 for the parts outside the CDR3, the full variable domain is GAGVSQSPSNKVTEKGKDVELRCDPISGHTALYWYRQSLGQGLEFLIYFQGNSAPDKSGLPSDRFSAERTGGSVSTLTIQRTQQEDSAVYLCASSLTGQTVGNTGELFFGEGSRLTVL.

The chain's CDR3 is CASSEVRSGDGAFF. For the CDR3, the DNA is TGTGCCAGCAGTGAAGTTCGGAGCGGTGATGGGGCTTTCTTT. The chain has TRBV2 and TRBJ1-1; D unclear. Trimming removed 1 base from V and 11 bases from J, with 17 bases in between. The germline CDR1 and CDR2 sequences are SNHLY and FYNNEI. This CDR3 region has 14 residues. Using reference TRBV2 and TRBJ1-1 for the parts outside the CDR3, the full variable domain is EPEVTQTPSHQVTQMGQEVILRCVPISNHLYFYWYRQILGQKVEFLVSFYNNEISEKSEIFDDQFSVERPDGSNFTLKIRSTKLEDSAMYFCASSEVRSGDGAFFGQGTRLTVV.

The rearrangement uses TRBV29-1 and TRBJ1-2; 10 nucleotides agree with TRBD1. The junction had 6 bases not matched to a gene; V was cut back by 4 bases and J by 7 bases. This CDR3 is 13 amino acids long. CDR1 SQVTM and CDR2 ANQGSEA come from the germline V gene. The CDR3 here is CSVAPDRGLGYTF. CDR3 in DNA: TGCAGCGTTGCCCCCGACAGGGGGCTTGGCTACACCTTC.

The rearrangement uses TRBV6-1 and TRBJ1-4, with 9 bases aligning to TRBD1. CDR1 is MNHNS, CDR2 SASEGT, per germline. The V gene end was trimmed by 4 bases and the J gene end by 6 bases; junction bases not matched to a gene: 3. The CDR3 is 14 residues long. This CDR3 reads CASSAGQGHEKLFF. CDR3 sequence (DNA): TGTGCCAGCAGTGCCGGACAGGGGCATGAAAAACTGTTTTTT.

This chain connects TRBV9 to TRBJ2-5; possible D gene TRBD2, 7 bases. The V and J ends lost 3 bases and 5 bases respectively, with 26 bases between them. Germline V gene lookup returns CDR1 SGDLS and CDR2 YYNGEE. The CDR3 runs to 18 residues. This chain's CDR3 is CASSAPRGGGSVGETQYF. CDR3 nucleotide sequence: TGTGCCAGCAGCGCACCCAGGGGAGGCGGGAGCGTGGGTGAGACCCAGTACTTC.

The chain is built from TRBV15 and TRBJ1-6; D is uncertain. The CDR3 is 14 residues long. Trimming pared 4 bases from V and 10 bases from J, leaving 14 bases between. The V gene's germline CDR1 is LNHNV and CDR2 YYDKDF (reference sequence). The CDR3 region has the DNA TGTGCCACCAGCACAGACGAACGAGGGTCACCCCTCCACTTT. This translates into CATSTDERGSPLHF.

This chain links TRBV5-5 with TRBJ2-7; TRBD1 matches at 7 bases. The CDR3 loop spans 15 amino acids. Germline lookup yields CDR1 SGHKS and CDR2 YYEKEE (reference sequence). V trimming: 3 bases; J trimming: 4 bases; junction bases outside the gene matches: 10. The CDR3 spells CASSWGTETAYEQYF. The CDR3 DNA is TGTGCCAGCAGCTGGGGGACAGAGACCGCTTACGAGCAGTACTTC. Looking up the rest from reference TRBV5-5 and TRBJ2-7 gives the full variable domain: DAGVTQSPTHLIKTRGQQVTLRCSPISGHKSVSWYQQVLGQGPQFIFQYYEKEERGRGNFPDRFSARQFPNYSSELNVNALLLGDSALYLCASSWGTETAYEQYFGPGTRLTVT.

Regarding this clone: Without the conserved terminal phenylalanine or tryptophan, this CDR3 likely stems from a read error. J is TRBJ2-3 and V is TRBV4-1; 7 bases line up with TRBD2. The germline gives CDR1 MGHRA, CDR2 YSYEKL. J gave up 7 bases and V 3 bases, and 7 bases lay outside the gene matches. The CDR3 consists of 14 residues. CDR3 DNA sequence: TGCGCCAGCAGCCAGGTAGGGACTACCAATACGCAGTATTGT. This sequence encodes CASSQVGTTNTQYC.

The chain uses TRBV7-9 and TRBJ2-3; 11 positions match TRBD1. Germline CDR1 and CDR2: SEHNR and FQNEAQ (reference sequence). The CDR3 sequence is 15 residues long. J gave up 4 bases and V 4 bases, and 4 bases lay outside the gene matches. The CDR3 nucleotides read TGTGCCAGCAGCTCCAAGGACAGGGGGCCAGATACGCAGTATTTT. This codes for CASSSKDRGPDTQYF.

The chain recombines TRBV15 with TRBJ2-3, with a possible D match to TRBD2 (5 bases). V dropped 10 bases and J dropped 0 bases, with 14 bases sitting between them. This CDR3 has 14 residues. CDR1 LNHNV and CDR2 YYDKDF come from the germline V gene (reference sequence). CDR3 protein: CASRHGVSTDTQYF. The CDR3, as DNA: TGTGCCAGCCGCCACGGGGTTAGCACAGATACGCAGTATTTT.